This T cell receptor (beta chain) is from a study of cytomegalovirus exposure and HLA in healthy donors. The PCR contained 60 Vbeta and 13 Jbeta primers. Profiled with immunoSEQ multiplex PCR; TCRdb holds only in-frame clones, not every one. The table shows 150,000 or so clones, with about 74% occurring only once. This CDR3 has 12 amino acids. Germline-derived CDR1 and CDR2 are MNHEY and SVGAGI. Trimming left V 8 bases short and J 3 bases short, with 10 bases between. Study-level findings and limits: Overall, around 160 TCR beta chains were annotated as cytomegalovirus-associated. Information on immune exposure was restricted to one variable (CMV serostatus).

This clone was seen more than once but under ten times. Its cognate antigen is unknown. The specimen was PBMCs. The rearrangement joins TRBV6-5 to TRBJ1-2; perhaps TRBD1 as D (5 bases). This TCR came from a male donor in good health and CMV-seronegative. CDR3 DNA sequence: TGTGCCAGCGGCACAGGTCACTATGGCTACACCTTC. This sequence encodes CASGTGHYGYTF.